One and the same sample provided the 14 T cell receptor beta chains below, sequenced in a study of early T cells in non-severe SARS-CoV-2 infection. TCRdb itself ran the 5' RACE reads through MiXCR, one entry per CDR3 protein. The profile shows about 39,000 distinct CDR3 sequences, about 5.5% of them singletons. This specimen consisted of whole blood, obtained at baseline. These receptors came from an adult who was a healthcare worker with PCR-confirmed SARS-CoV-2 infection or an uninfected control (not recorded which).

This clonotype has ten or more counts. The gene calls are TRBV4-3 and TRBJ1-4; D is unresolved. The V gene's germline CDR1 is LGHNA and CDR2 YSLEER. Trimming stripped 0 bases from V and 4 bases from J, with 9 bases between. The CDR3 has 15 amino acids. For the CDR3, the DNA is TGCGCCAGCAGCCAAGAGTTAGGGAATAATGAAAAACTGTTTTTT. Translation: CASSQELGNNEKLFF.

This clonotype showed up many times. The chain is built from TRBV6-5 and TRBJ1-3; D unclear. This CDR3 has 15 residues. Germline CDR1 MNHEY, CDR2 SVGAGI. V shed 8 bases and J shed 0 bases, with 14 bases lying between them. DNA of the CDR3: TGTGCCAGCGGCCGACTGATGAGCTCTGGAAACACCATATATTTT. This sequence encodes CASGRLMSSGNTIYF.

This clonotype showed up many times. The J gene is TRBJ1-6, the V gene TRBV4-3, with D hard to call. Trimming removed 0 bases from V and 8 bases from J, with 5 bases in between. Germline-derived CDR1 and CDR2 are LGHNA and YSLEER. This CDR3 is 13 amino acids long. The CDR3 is CASSQELDSPLHF. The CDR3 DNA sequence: TGCGCCAGCAGCCAAGAGCTTGATTCACCCCTCCACTTT.

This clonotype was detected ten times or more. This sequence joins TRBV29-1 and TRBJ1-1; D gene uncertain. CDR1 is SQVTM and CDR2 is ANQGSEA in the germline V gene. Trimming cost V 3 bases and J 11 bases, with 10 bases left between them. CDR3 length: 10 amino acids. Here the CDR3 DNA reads TGCAGCGTTGATTCTAGAGCCGCTTTCTTT. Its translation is CSVDSRAAFF.

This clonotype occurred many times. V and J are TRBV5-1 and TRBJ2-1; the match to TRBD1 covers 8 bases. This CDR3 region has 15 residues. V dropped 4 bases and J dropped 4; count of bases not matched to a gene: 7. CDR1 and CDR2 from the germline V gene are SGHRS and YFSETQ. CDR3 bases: TGCGCCAGCAGCCAAAGGACAGGGAATTACAATGAGCAGTTCTTC. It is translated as CASSQRTGNYNEQFF.

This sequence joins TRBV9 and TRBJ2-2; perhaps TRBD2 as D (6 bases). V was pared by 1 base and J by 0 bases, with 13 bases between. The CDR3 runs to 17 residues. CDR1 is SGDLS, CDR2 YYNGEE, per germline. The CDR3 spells CASSVPEGGPNTGELFF. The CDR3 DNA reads TGTGCCAGCAGCGTACCCGAGGGAGGTCCGAACACCGGGGAGCTGTTTTTT.

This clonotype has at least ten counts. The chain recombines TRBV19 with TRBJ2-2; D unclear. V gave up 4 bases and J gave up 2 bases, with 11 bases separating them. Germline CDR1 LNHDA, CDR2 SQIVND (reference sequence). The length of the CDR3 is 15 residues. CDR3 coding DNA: TGTGCCAGTAGTACGAGGACCACTAACACCGGGGAGCTGTTTTTT. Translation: CASSTRTTNTGELFF.

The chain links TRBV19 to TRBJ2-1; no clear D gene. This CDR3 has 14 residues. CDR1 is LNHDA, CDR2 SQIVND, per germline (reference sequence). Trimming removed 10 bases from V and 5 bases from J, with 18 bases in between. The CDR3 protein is CATLPGPANNEQFF. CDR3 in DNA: TGTGCCACCCTGCCGGGCCCGGCCAACAATGAGCAGTTCTTC. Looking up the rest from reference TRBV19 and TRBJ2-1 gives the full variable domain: DGGITQSPKYLFRKEGQNVTLSCEQNLNHDAMYWYRQDPGQGLRLIYYSQIVNDFQKGDIAEGYSVSREKKESFPLTVTSAQKNPTAFYLCATLPGPANNEQFFGPGTRLTVL.

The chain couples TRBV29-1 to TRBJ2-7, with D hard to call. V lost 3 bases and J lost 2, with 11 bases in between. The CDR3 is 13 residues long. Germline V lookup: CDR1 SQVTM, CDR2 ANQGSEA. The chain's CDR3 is CSVEAANPYEQYF. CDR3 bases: TGCAGCGTTGAGGCGGCCAATCCCTACGAGCAGTACTTC.

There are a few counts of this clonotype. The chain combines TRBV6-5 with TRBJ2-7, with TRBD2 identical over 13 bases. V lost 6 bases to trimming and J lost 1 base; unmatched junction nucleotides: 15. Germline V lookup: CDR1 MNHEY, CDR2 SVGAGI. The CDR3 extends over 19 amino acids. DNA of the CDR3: TGTGCCAGCAGCCCTAGGGGGGGACTAGCGGGAAAATGGTCCTACGAGCAGTACTTC. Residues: CASSPRGGLAGKWSYEQYF.

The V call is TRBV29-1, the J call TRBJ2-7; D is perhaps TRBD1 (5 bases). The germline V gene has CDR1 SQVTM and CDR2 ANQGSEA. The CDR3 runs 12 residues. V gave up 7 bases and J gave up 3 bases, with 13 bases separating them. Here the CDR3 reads CSALDSVYEQYF. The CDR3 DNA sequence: TGCAGCGCCCTAGACAGCGTCTACGAGCAGTACTTC.

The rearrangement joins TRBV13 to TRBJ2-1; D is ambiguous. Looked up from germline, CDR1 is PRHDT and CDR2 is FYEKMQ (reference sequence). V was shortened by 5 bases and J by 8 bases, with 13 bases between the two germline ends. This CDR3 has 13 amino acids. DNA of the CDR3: TGTGCCAGCAGCCTTAGGTCCCGCTATGAGCAGTTCTTC. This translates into CASSLRSRYEQFF.

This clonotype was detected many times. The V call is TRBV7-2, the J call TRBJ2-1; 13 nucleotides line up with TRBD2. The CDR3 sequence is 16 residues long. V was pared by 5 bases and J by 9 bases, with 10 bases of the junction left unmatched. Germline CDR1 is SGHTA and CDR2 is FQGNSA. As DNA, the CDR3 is TGTGCCAGCAGCCGTGAGGCAGGACTAGCGGGAGTTGAGCAGTTCTTC. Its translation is CASSREAGLAGVEQFF.

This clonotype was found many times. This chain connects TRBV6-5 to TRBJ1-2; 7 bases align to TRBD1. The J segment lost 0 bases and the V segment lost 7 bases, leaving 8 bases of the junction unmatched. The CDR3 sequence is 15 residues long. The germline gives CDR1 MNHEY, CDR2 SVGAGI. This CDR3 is CASTSRTGANYGYTF. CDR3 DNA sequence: TGTGCCAGCACTTCTCGAACAGGGGCTAACTATGGCTACACCTTC.